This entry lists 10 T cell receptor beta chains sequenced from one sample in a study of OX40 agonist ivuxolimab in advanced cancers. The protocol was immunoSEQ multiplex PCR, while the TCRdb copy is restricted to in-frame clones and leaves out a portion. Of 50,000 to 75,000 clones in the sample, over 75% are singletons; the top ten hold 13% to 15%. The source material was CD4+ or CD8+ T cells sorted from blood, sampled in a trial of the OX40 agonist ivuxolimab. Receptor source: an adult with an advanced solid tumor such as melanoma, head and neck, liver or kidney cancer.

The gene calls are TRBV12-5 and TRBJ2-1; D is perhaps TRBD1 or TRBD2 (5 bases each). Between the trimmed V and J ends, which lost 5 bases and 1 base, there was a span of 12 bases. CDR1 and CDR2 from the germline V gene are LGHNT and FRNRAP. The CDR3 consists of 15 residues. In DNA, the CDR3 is TGTGCTAGTGGTCTCGGGACCCAGTCCTACAATGAGCAGTTCTTC. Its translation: CASGLGTQSYNEQFF.

The chain's CDR3 is CASSYEQYF. The CDR3 region has the DNA TGTGCCAGCAGTTACGAGCAGTACTTC. The rearrangement joins TRBV5-6 to TRBJ2-7; D is unclear. The CDR3 is 9 amino acids. Trimming pared 5 bases from V and 4 bases from J, leaving 1 base between. The germline V gene has CDR1 SGHDT and CDR2 YYEEEE. Combining the CDR3 with reference TRBV5-6 and TRBJ2-7 gives the whole variable domain DAGVTQSPTHLIKTRGQQVTLRCSPKSGHDTVSWYQQALGQGPQFIFQYYEEEERQRGNFPDRFSGHQFPNYSSELNVNALLLGDSALYLCASSYEQYFGPGTRLTVT.

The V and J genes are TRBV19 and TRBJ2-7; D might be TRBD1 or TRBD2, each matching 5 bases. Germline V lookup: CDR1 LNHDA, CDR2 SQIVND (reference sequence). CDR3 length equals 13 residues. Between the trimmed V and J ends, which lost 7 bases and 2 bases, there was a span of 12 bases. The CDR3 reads CASTGAPTYEQYF. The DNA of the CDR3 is TGTGCCAGTACCGGGGCTCCTACCTACGAGCAGTACTTC.

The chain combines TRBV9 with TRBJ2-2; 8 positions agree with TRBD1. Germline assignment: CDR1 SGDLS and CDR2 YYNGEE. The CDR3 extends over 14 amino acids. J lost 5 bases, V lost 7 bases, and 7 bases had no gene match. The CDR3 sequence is CASAGQGATGELFF. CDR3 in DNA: TGTGCCAGCGCCGGGCAGGGGGCTACCGGGGAGCTGTTTTTT.

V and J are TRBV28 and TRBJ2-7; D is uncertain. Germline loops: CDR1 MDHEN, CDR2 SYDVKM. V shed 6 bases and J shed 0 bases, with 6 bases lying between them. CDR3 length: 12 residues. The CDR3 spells CASSRDSYEQYF. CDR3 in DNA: TGTGCCAGCAGCCGAGACTCCTACGAGCAGTACTTC.

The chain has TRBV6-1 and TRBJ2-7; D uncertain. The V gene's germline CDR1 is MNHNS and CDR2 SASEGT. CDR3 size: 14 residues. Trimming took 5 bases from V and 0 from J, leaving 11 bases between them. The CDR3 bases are TGTGCCAGCAGTTATTCCCCTAGCTCCTACGAGCAGTACTTC. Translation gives CASSYSPSSYEQYF.

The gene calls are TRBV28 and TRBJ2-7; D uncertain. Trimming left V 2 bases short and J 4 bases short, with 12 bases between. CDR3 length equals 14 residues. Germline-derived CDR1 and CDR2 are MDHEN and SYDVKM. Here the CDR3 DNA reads TGTGCCAGCAGTTTAGGTGTAAGGGTTTACGAGCAGTACTTC. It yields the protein CASSLGVRVYEQYF.

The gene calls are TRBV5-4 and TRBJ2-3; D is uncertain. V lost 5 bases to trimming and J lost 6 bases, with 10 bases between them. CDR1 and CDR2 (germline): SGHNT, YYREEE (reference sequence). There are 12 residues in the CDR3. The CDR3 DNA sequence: TGTGCCAGCAGATTTCAAGGGGATACGCAGTATTTT. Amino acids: CASRFQGDTQYF.

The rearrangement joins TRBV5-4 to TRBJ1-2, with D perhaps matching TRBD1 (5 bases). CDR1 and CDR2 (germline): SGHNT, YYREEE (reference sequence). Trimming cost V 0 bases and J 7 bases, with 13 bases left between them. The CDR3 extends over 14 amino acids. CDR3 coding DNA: TGTGCCAGCAGCTTGGAGGGCAGGGTGGTTGGCTACACCTTC. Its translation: CASSLEGRVVGYTF.

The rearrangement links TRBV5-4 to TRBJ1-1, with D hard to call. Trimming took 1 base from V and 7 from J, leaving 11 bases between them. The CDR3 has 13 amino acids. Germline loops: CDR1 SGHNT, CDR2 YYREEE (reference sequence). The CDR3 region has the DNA TGTGCCAGCAGCTTGCCCTCAGAGAGTGAAGCTTTCTTT. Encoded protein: CASSLPSESEAFF.